The present T cell receptor beta chain was sequenced within a study of beta chain features in type 1 diabetes. Study results and limitations: Significant though moderate, a shortening of TCRB CDR3s appeared in all four CD4+ subsets of Type 1 diabetes patients. Here, the possible influence of HLA type (on TCRB rearrangement) remained unresolved. Within patients, naive, central memory and Treg TCRB repertoires seemed more similar than within healthy donors.

Concerning this clone itself: Its matching antigen is unknown.

The whole isolated RNA underwent reverse transcription, so sequencing captured expressed TCRB transcripts. The data were produced by immunoSEQ multiplex PCR, yet TCRdb's version contains in-frame clones alone and is incomplete. The table shows more than 250,000 clones, with less than 30% occurring only once. Trimming stripped 5 bases from V and 5 bases from J, with 9 bases between. The germline V gene has CDR1 GTSNPN and CDR2 SVGIG (reference sequence). This CDR3 spans 11 amino acids. Sorted populations were all over 98% pure. The gene calls are TRBV30 and TRBJ1-2; weak D call: TRBD1 (6 bases). The sample taken for sequencing was naive CD4+ T cells from blood. The TCR was taken from a woman aged 25-40 years with type 1 diabetes. DNA for the CDR3: TGTGCCTGGTCCCAGGGGTATGGCTACACCTTC. Protein product: CAWSQGYGYTF. The full variable domain, rest sourced from reference TRBV30 and TRBJ1-2, is SQTIHQWPATLVQPVGSPLSLECTVEGTSNPNLYWYRQAAGRGLQLLFYSVGIGQISSEVPQNLSASRPQDRQFILSSKKLLLSDSGFYLCAWSQGYGYTFGSGTRLTVV.